Listed here are 7 T cell receptor beta chains from one sample, sequenced in a study of blood T cells in healthy people across ages (dated by TCRdb to 2015 to 2017). The method behind the library was 5' RACE. For sequencing, an Illumina HiSeq 2500 was employed. A second PCR of roughly 6 to 12 cycles was run with a J-beta primer mix and a sample-barcoded 5' primer. TCRdb handled the public reads itself, with Q25 trimming in fastp and clone calling in MiXCR, and kept productive beta chains. For every CDR3 protein sequence, its rows merge into one entry that carries the most common genes and DNA. This sample gives 550,000 to 650,000 distinct CDR3 sequences in total; around a quarter of them show up just once. The biggest ten clones account for roughly 3.5% of the sample. These data also formed part of another study, on T cells of mothers and their children.

Material for sequencing was blood. These receptors all stem from a boy younger than 10 in good health.

This clonotype has just a few counts. The rearrangement links TRBV12-3 or TRBV12-4 to TRBJ2-6, with D tentatively TRBD1 or TRBD2 (5 bases each). V shed 8 bases and J shed 4 bases, with 9 bases lying between them. This CDR3 spans 13 amino acids. The CDR3 nucleotides are TGTGCCAGCGGGGGTACCGGGGCCAACGTCCTGACTTTC. Translated, it gives CASGGTGANVLTF.

Only one count was recorded for this clonotype. This chain connects TRBV20-1 to TRBJ2-2; D possibly matches TRBD1 or TRBD2 (5 bases each). From germline, CDR1 is DFQATT and CDR2 SNEGSKA (reference sequence). This CDR3 has 13 amino acids. V was cut by 6 bases and J by 6 bases, with 14 bases left in between. The CDR3 DNA sequence: TGCAGTGCCGCTGAGCAGGGAGCCGGGGAGCTGTTTTTT. Translation: CSAAEQGAGELFF.

This clonotype was seen a handful of times. The rearrangement joins TRBV4-2 to TRBJ2-3, with 11 bases fitting TRBD2. CDR3 length: 16 residues. Losses at the gene ends were 3 bases for V and 0 bases for J; bases not matched to a gene: 2. CDR1 is LGHNA and CDR2 is YNFKEQ in the germline V gene. The CDR3 sequence is CASSQASGGSTDTQYF. CDR3 nucleotide sequence: TGTGCCAGCAGCCAGGCTAGCGGGGGGAGCACAGATACGCAGTATTTT.

The CDR3 nucleotides are TGTGCCAGCAGCGCGGAACACGAGCAGTACTTC. Translated, it gives CASSAEHEQYF. The genes are TRBV5-4 and TRBJ2-7; D is unclear. This CDR3 is built from 11 residues. The germline gives CDR1 SGHNT, CDR2 YYREEE (reference sequence). With 4 bases removed from V and 5 bases from J, the gap between germline ends came to 7 bases. The variable domain in full, with the rest retrieved from reference TRBV5-4 and TRBJ2-7, is ETGVTQSPTHLIKTRGQQVTLRCSSQSGHNTVSWYQQALGQGPQFIFQYYREEENGRGNFPPRFSGLQFPNYSSELNVNALELDDSALYLCASSAEHEQYFGPGTRLTVT.

The genes are TRBV12-3 or TRBV12-4 and TRBJ2-5, with 7 bases fitting TRBD1. The CDR3 has 14 residues. V lost 6 bases to trimming and J lost 5 bases; unmatched junction nucleotides: 9. CDR3 nucleotide sequence: TGTGCCAGCAGCCCGACAGGGAGAATGGAGACCCAGTACTTC. Amino acids: CASSPTGRMETQYF.

A remark on this clonotype: One end of the junction is discordant with germline, which a read error may explain. V usage is TRBV7-7 and J usage is TRBJ2-5, with a weak D call TRBD2 (5 bases). This CDR3 spans 13 amino acids. Germline V gene sequence: CDR1 SSHAT, CDR2 FNYEAQ (reference sequence). The CDR3 sequence: CASSGIHGETQYF. The CDR3 DNA is TGTGCTAGCAGCGGAATACATGGGGAGACCCAGTACTTC.

This chain joins TRBV7-9 and TRBJ1-1; D call uncertain. Trimming took off 10 bases at V and 1 base at J, with 19 bases between the two ends. Germline CDR1 reads SEHNR; CDR2 reads FQNEAQ (reference sequence). The CDR3 sequence is 15 residues long. CDR3 region: CATDLFLRANTEAFF. DNA for the CDR3: TGTGCCACCGACCTGTTCCTACGGGCGAACACTGAAGCTTTCTTT.